The 14 T cell receptor beta chains below all came from one sample that was sequenced in a study of shared clonotypes between healthy human individuals. The protocol was immunoSEQ multiplex PCR, while the TCRdb copy is restricted to in-frame clones and leaves out a portion. The table lists about 1.5 million clones, roughly 96% of them singletons. The sequencing input was naive CD4+ T cells sorted from blood. The subset is: CD45RA+ positively selected. Receptors originate from a man aged 30 to 39 in good health.

This rearrangement joins TRBV7-2 to TRBJ2-3, with a tentative D call TRBD2 (6 bases). The CDR3 has 14 amino acids. V was cut by 0 bases and J by 8 bases, with 12 bases left in between. Germline-derived CDR1 and CDR2 are SGHTA and FQGNSA. The chain's CDR3 is CASSLASSAGTQYF. The CDR3 nucleotides read TGTGCCAGCAGCTTAGCGTCATCAGCGGGTACGCAGTATTTT.

The chain carries TRBV10-3 and TRBJ2-2; a weak D match, TRBD2 (5 bases). This CDR3 spans 14 amino acids. Germline CDR1 and CDR2: ENHRY and SYGVKD. V was cut by 10 bases and J by 6 bases, with 18 bases left in between. CDR3 in DNA: TGTGCCACGGGAAGGGTTACGGTCGCCGGGGAGCTGTTTTTT. Its translation: CATGRVTVAGELFF.

This chain links TRBV18 with TRBJ2-5, with D tentatively TRBD1 or TRBD2 (5 bases each). V lost 5 bases, J lost 1 base, and 5 bases lay in between. The CDR3 loop spans 12 amino acids. Per the germline V gene, CDR1 is KGHSH and CDR2 is LQKENI. Here the CDR3 DNA reads TGTGCCAGCTCAGGGACCCAAGAGACCCAGTACTTC. Translated, it gives CASSGTQETQYF.

This clone was seen a single time. The chain recombines TRBV18 with TRBJ2-3; 7 positions agree with TRBD2. This CDR3 has 17 amino acids. Per germline, CDR1 KGHSH and CDR2 LQKENI. V lost 1 base, J lost 2 bases, and 9 bases stayed unmatched. In DNA, the CDR3 is TGTGCCAGCTCACCACAGGCGGGAGCGGGACCCACAGATACGCAGTATTTT. Protein product: CASSPQAGAGPTDTQYF.

This chain links TRBV5-1 with TRBJ2-7; 12 bases are a match to TRBD2. CDR1 is SGHRS and CDR2 is YFSETQ in the germline V gene. The CDR3 loop spans 18 amino acids. Germline trimming cut 2 bases from V and 2 bases from J; bases unmatched to any gene: 11. CDR3 sequence: CASSFSITTSGRAYEQYF. Written as DNA, the CDR3 is TGCGCCAGCAGCTTCTCCATTACGACTAGCGGGAGAGCCTACGAGCAGTACTTC.

This chain connects TRBV7-9 to TRBJ2-1; D not resolved. Trimming cost V 7 bases and J 0 bases, with 13 bases left between them. CDR3 size: 15 residues. Germline CDR1 SEHNR, CDR2 FQNEAQ (reference sequence). As DNA, the CDR3 is TGTGCCAGCACCGAAGACTTGGGCTCCTACAATGAGCAGTTCTTC. Translating it yields CASTEDLGSYNEQFF.

This chain links TRBV5-8 with TRBJ2-7; D gene unclear. V lost 3 bases to trimming and J lost 7 bases, with 8 bases between them. CDR1 is SGHTS, CDR2 YDEGEE, per germline. CDR3 size: 11 residues. CDR3 nucleotides: TGTGCCAGCAGCTCCCCCTGGGAGCAGTACTTC. It encodes CASSSPWEQYF.

V gene TRBV29-1 combines with J gene TRBJ1-5, with 8 bases lining up with TRBD1. The CDR3 spans 13 residues. V lost 4 bases, J lost 5 bases, and 4 bases stayed unmatched. CDR1 and CDR2 (germline): SQVTM, ANQGSEA. The CDR3 sequence: CSVGTGTDQPQHF. In nucleotides, the CDR3 is TGCAGCGTTGGGACAGGGACGGATCAGCCCCAGCATTTT.

The genes are TRBV7-8 and TRBJ1-5; D call uncertain. The V gene lost 1 base and the J gene lost 2 bases, with 9 bases spanning the gap. Germline V gene lookup returns CDR1 SGHVS and CDR2 FQNEAQ. The CDR3 is 15 amino acids. For the CDR3, the DNA is TGTGCCAGCAGCTTAGGGTATACTGGCAATCAGCCCCAGCATTTT. This codes for CASSLGYTGNQPQHF.

This clone was picked up one time. V usage is TRBV7-9 and J usage is TRBJ2-7; possible D gene TRBD2, 6 bases. This CDR3 has 13 residues. Trimming stripped 3 bases from V and 6 bases from J, with 12 bases between. The germline gives CDR1 SEHNR, CDR2 FQNEAQ (reference sequence). In DNA form, the CDR3 reads TGTGCCAGCAGCTTCCCGGCGGAGGGCGAGCAGTACTTC. It is translated as CASSFPAEGEQYF.

Turning to this clone: The junction departs from the called germline gene at one end, perhaps through a read error. Other DNA sequences in the sample encode the same CDR3. The V call is TRBV5-1, the J call TRBJ1-1; TRBD1 is a possible D gene (5 bases). The CDR3 covers 13 residues. Germline CDR1 SGHRS, CDR2 YFSETQ. The CDR3 sequence is CASSLGVNTEAFF. In DNA form, the CDR3 reads TGCGCCAGCAGTTTGGGGGTGAACACTGAAGCTTTCTTT. Drawing the rest from reference TRBV5-1 and TRBJ1-1, the complete variable domain is KAGVTQTPRYLIKTRGQQVTLSCSPISGHRSVSWYQQTPGQGLQFLFEYFSETQRNKGNFPGRFSGRQFSNSRSEMNVSTLELGDSALYLCASSLGVNTEAFFGQGTRLTVV.

The chain is built from TRBV7-8 and TRBJ2-5, with D perhaps matching TRBD2 (5 bases). The V and J ends lost 4 bases and 0 bases respectively, with 12 bases between them. Germline V gives CDR1 SGHVS, CDR2 FQNEAQ. This CDR3 has 15 residues. The CDR3 DNA follows: TGTGCCAGCAGCTCCGTCGGGGTATACCAAGAGACCCAGTACTTC. Protein: CASSSVGVYQETQYF.

The gene calls are TRBV18 and TRBJ1-3; weak D call: TRBD1 (6 bases). V was shortened by 0 bases and J by 0 bases, with 9 bases between the two germline ends. Germline V CDR1 and CDR2: KGHSH, LQKENI. This CDR3 contains 16 residues. The CDR3 is CASSPPGQNSGNTIYF. DNA for the CDR3: TGTGCCAGCTCACCACCGGGACAAAACTCTGGAAACACCATATATTTT. Combining the CDR3 with reference TRBV18 and TRBJ1-3 gives the whole variable domain NAGVMQNPRHLVRRRGQEARLRCSPMKGHSHVYWYRQLPEEGLKFMVYLQKENIIDESGMPKERFSAEFPKEGPSILRIQQVVRGDSAAYFCASSPPGQNSGNTIYFGEGSWLTVV.

This chain connects TRBV5-6 to TRBJ2-7; unclear D gene. Trimming took off 4 bases at V and 6 bases at J, with 17 bases between the two ends. The CDR3 sequence is 14 residues long. Looked up from germline, CDR1 is SGHDT and CDR2 is YYEEEE. The CDR3, as DNA: TGTGCCAGCAGCGGAGCCGGCCTCGTGGGCGAGCAGTACTTC. Translated, it gives CASSGAGLVGEQYF.